The 23 T cell receptor beta chains below come from one sample, sequenced in a study of OX40 agonist ivuxolimab in advanced cancers. The table came from immunoSEQ multiplex PCR; TCRdb's copy has only in-frame clones and leaves some out. The table lists tens of thousands of clones, about 83% of them singletons. Source: CD4+ or CD8+ T cells sorted from blood, taken in a trial of the OX40 agonist ivuxolimab. Receptors originate from an adult with an advanced solid tumor such as melanoma, head and neck, liver or kidney cancer.

This chain uses TRBV4-3 with TRBJ2-2, with D uncertain. V lost 4 bases to trimming and J lost 6 bases, with 12 bases between them. Germline-derived CDR1 and CDR2 are LGHNA and YSLEER. The CDR3 runs to 14 residues. CDR3 sequence (DNA): TGCGCCAGCAGCCTCCAAAATGAGGCCGGGGAGCTGTTTTTT. Its protein product is CASSLQNEAGELFF.

This chain joins TRBV5-1 and TRBJ2-1; D perhaps matches TRBD2 (6 bases). Deletions cut 4 bases from V and 5 bases from J, with 13 bases between. The CDR3 loop spans 14 amino acids. Looked up from germline, CDR1 is SGHRS and CDR2 is YFSETQ. CDR3 sequence reads: CASSRRGRDNEQFF. Here the CDR3 DNA reads TGCGCCAGCAGCCGGCGGGGTAGGGACAATGAGCAGTTCTTC.

In the case of this clone: Relative to the germline gene, one junction end is altered; a read error may explain this. This sequence joins TRBV7-2 and TRBJ2-1; 15 nucleotides line up with TRBD2. CDR1 and CDR2 (germline): SGHTA, FQGNSA. CDR3 length equals 16 residues. CDR3 bases: TGTGCCAGCAGCCCCCACGCGCCGGGGACTAGCGGGGGGACGGTCTTC. This translates into CASSPHAPGTSGGTVF.

Regarding this clone: The same CDR3 is also encoded by other DNA sequences in this sample. The gene calls are TRBV6-6 and TRBJ1-4; possible D gene TRBD1, 5 bases. This CDR3 comprises 14 residues. Germline-derived CDR1 and CDR2 are MNHNY and SVGAGI (reference sequence). V lost 2 bases and J lost 3, with 7 bases in between. DNA for the CDR3: TGTGCCAGCAGTTACGGGGGTTCTAATGAAAAACTGTTTTTT. This translates into CASSYGGSNEKLFF.

The chain uses TRBV2 and TRBJ2-5; 9 nucleotides agree with TRBD2. The V gene end was trimmed by 4 bases and the J gene end by 0 bases; junction bases not matched to a gene: 3. Germline V gene data show CDR1 as SNHLY and CDR2 as FYNNEI. The CDR3 totals 15 residues. The CDR3 here is CASSVTSGYQETQYF. CDR3 in DNA: TGTGCCAGCAGTGTAACTAGCGGGTACCAAGAGACCCAGTACTTC.

The chain is built from TRBV27 and TRBJ2-7; D uncertain. The V and J ends lost 6 bases and 2 bases respectively, with 14 bases between them. The CDR3 spans 14 residues. Germline CDR1 and CDR2: MNHEY and SMNVEV (reference sequence). For the CDR3, the DNA is TGTGCCAGCAGCATCGTCCCAGGCGCCTACGAGCAGTACTTC. This translates into CASSIVPGAYEQYF.

The rearrangement uses TRBV10-2 and TRBJ2-2; TRBD2 agrees at 11 bases. The J segment lost 0 bases and the V segment lost 3 bases, leaving 3 bases of the junction unmatched. From germline, CDR1 is WSHSY and CDR2 SAAADI. This CDR3 has 17 amino acids. This CDR3 reads CASSDPGLAANTGELFF. The CDR3 nucleotides read TGCGCCAGCAGTGACCCGGGACTAGCGGCGAACACCGGGGAGCTGTTTTTT.

The CDR3 sequence is CASSSRREERQPQHF. The CDR3 DNA reads TGTGCCAGTAGTTCGAGGAGGGAAGAGAGGCAGCCCCAGCATTTT. This chain links TRBV19 with TRBJ1-5; D gene unclear. Trimming pared 5 bases from V and 7 bases from J, leaving 18 bases between. This CDR3 is built from 15 residues. Germline CDR1 reads LNHDA; CDR2 reads SQIVND (reference sequence).

In its sample, this clone was seen once. The chain has TRBV11-3 and TRBJ1-6, with TRBD1 identical over 7 bases. Germline assignment: CDR1 SGHNT and CDR2 YENEEA. With 4 bases clipped from V and 10 bases from J, the junction kept 4 bases outside the gene matches. This CDR3 is 13 amino acids long. The CDR3 nucleotides are TGTGCCAGCAGCTCGACAGGGAGGTCACCCCTCCACTTT. Amino acids: CASSSTGRSPLHF.

This clone appeared once. The chain combines TRBV2 with TRBJ1-2; TRBD1 matches at 7 bases. This CDR3 comprises 14 residues. J gave up 4 bases and V 4 bases, and 6 bases lay outside the gene matches. CDR1 is SNHLY and CDR2 is FYNNEI in the germline V gene. The CDR3 spells CASSGDRDAYGYTF. DNA for the CDR3: TGTGCCAGCAGTGGGGACAGAGACGCCTATGGCTACACCTTC.

J is TRBJ1-1 and V is TRBV10-1; D is unclear. Trimming took off 3 bases at V and 4 bases at J, with 3 bases between the two ends. Germline V gene sequence: CDR1 WNHNN, CDR2 SYGVQD (reference sequence). The CDR3 is made up of 11 amino acids. CDR3 residues: CASSDGTEAFF. The CDR3 DNA reads as TGCGCCAGCAGTGATGGCACTGAAGCTTTCTTT.

This clone has just one count. This sequence joins TRBV10-2 and TRBJ1-5; D call uncertain. V lost 2 bases to trimming and J lost 6 bases, with 5 bases between them. Germline V lookup: CDR1 WSHSY, CDR2 SAAADI. CDR3 length: 12 residues. The CDR3 here is CASSEGVQPQHF. CDR3 DNA sequence: TGCGCCAGCAGTGAGGGGGTTCAGCCCCAGCATTTT.

The V and J genes are TRBV7-6 and TRBJ2-5, with D maybe TRBD1 (6 bases). The CDR3 spans 15 residues. Trimming pared 4 bases from V and 4 bases from J, leaving 16 bases between. The germline V gene has CDR1 SGHVS and CDR2 FNYEAQ. CDR3 in amino acids: CASSSKGVIGETQYF. The CDR3 DNA reads TGTGCCAGCAGCTCGAAGGGGGTTATTGGAGAGACCCAGTACTTC.

The J gene is TRBJ1-5, the V gene TRBV6-1; D may be TRBD1 (5 bases). This CDR3 spans 15 amino acids. The germline CDR1 and CDR2 sequences are MNHNS and SASEGT. The ends were cut back, 3 bases at V and 3 bases at J, with 12 bases in the middle. CDR3: CASSDWQGVNQPQHF. CDR3 in DNA: TGTGCCAGCAGTGACTGGCAGGGAGTCAATCAGCCCCAGCATTTT.

Notes on this clone: At the DNA level, this CDR3 is encoded by other sequences in the same sample as well. The chain links TRBV28 to TRBJ1-2; D remains unclear. With 4 bases removed from V and 1 base from J, the gap between germline ends came to 10 bases. The CDR3 runs 14 residues. Germline CDR1 reads MDHEN; CDR2 reads SYDVKM. The CDR3: CASSSSPLNYGYTF. CDR3 sequence (DNA): TGTGCCAGCAGTTCGAGCCCTCTTAACTATGGCTACACCTTC.

This clone has only a few counts. The rearrangement uses TRBV4-2 and TRBJ2-3, with 9 bases fitting TRBD2. Germline V CDR1 and CDR2: LGHNA, YNFKEQ. The CDR3 runs to 17 residues. J lost 3 bases, V lost 0 bases, and 7 bases had no gene match. CDR3 sequence (DNA): TGTGCCAGCAGCCAAGATAGTAGCGGGGGCCAGACAGATACGCAGTATTTT. Its protein is CASSQDSSGGQTDTQYF.

This rearrangement joins TRBV7-6 to TRBJ1-3; D perhaps matches TRBD1 (5 bases). The germline V gene encodes CDR1 SGHVS and CDR2 FNYEAQ. The CDR3 sequence is 14 residues long. V dropped 0 bases and J dropped 3 bases, with 6 bases sitting between them. CDR3 DNA sequence: TGTGCCAGCAGCTTAGCGGGGCGTGGAAACACCATATATTTT. It yields the protein CASSLAGRGNTIYF.

A word on this clone: A much larger clone differs from this one at a single base, so this may be a read error. This sequence joins TRBV19 and TRBJ1-1; D perhaps matches TRBD1 (5 bases). CDR3 length: 14 residues. In germline, CDR1 is LNHDA, CDR2 SQIVND (reference sequence). V was cut by 0 bases and J by 4 bases, with 9 bases left in between. The CDR3 nucleotides read TGTGCCAGTAGTATAGACAGGGAGAGCACTGAAGCTTTCTTT. Its translation: CASSIDRESTEAFF.

The chain links TRBV5-4 to TRBJ2-3; D remains unclear. V gave up 0 bases and J gave up 0 bases, with 8 bases separating them. Germline V gives CDR1 SGHNT, CDR2 YYREEE (reference sequence). The CDR3 is 15 amino acids. The CDR3 nucleotides are TGTGCCAGCAGCTTGGGAGGTTATAGCACAGATACGCAGTATTTT. The encoded protein is CASSLGGYSTDTQYF.

This clone showed up just once. V and J are TRBV6-1 and TRBJ2-6; 11 nucleotides line up with TRBD1. Trimming at V came to 4 bases and at J to 4 bases, leaving 3 bases not matched to a gene. Germline CDR1 is MNHNS and CDR2 is SASEGT. The CDR3 sequence is 16 residues long. The CDR3 here is CASSAGQGAGANVLTF. CDR3 sequence (DNA): TGTGCCAGCAGTGCTGGACAGGGGGCGGGGGCCAACGTCCTGACTTTC.

The rearrangement joins TRBV28 to TRBJ1-1; D not certain. Germline-derived CDR1 and CDR2 are MDHEN and SYDVKM. V lost 5 bases, J lost 5 bases, and 6 bases lay in between. The CDR3 is 11 amino acids. The CDR3 is CASSRYTEAFF. The CDR3 DNA is TGTGCCAGCAGTCGGTATACTGAAGCTTTCTTT.

The rearrangement joins TRBV4-1 to TRBJ2-1; TRBD1 matches at 9 bases. The CDR3 is made up of 19 amino acids. With V trimmed by 2 bases and J by 6 bases, 17 bases remained unmatched. Germline V gives CDR1 MGHRA, CDR2 YSYEKL. The CDR3 loop reads CASSQQGRQGGIRGNEQFF. The CDR3 DNA reads as TGCGCCAGCAGCCAACAAGGAAGACAGGGGGGTATTCGCGGCAATGAGCAGTTCTTC.

This chain uses TRBV6-6 with TRBJ2-3, with TRBD2 matching over 13 bases. The J segment lost 4 bases and the V segment lost 5 bases, leaving 6 bases of the junction unmatched. Germline CDR1 is MNHNY and CDR2 is SVGAGI (reference sequence). The CDR3 is 16 residues long. CDR3 sequence reads: CASSLKLAGGPDTQYF. DNA of the CDR3: TGTGCCAGCAGTCTCAAACTAGCGGGAGGGCCAGATACGCAGTATTTT.